This T cell receptor (beta chain) was profiled in a study of cytomegalovirus exposure and HLA in healthy donors (dated by TCRdb to between 2016 and 2019). For context, the study as a whole: In an earlier analysis of 587 of the donors, 276 Gb of sequence data and 117 million unique TCR beta sequences from 150 million to 200 million T cells were reported. In an earlier analysis of roughly 600 of the donors, high-throughput TCR beta sequencing was used to judge whether each TCR beta V gene segment behaved as functional or pseudogenic. To predict cytomegalovirus infection status, the study combined high-throughput TCR immunosequencing, statistical association of individual TCRs with disease status, and machine learning. Rather than using new phenotypic data, the later analysis identified candidate immune exposures from TCR beta sequences and from how often those sequences occurred across donors. A handful of DR-DQ haplotypes were handled as single units for association and clustering because linkage in the cohort was strong. In a later genetic analysis, genome-wide SNP genotypes for about 65% of the 666 donors were used, and that subset was treated as a discovery cohort. Of the roughly 390 genotyped donors, roughly 80% fell in the genetic ancestry cluster associated with self-reported Caucasian donors. Class I and class II HLA loci were covered by the typing at four-digit resolution. The study used immunosequencing to profile the T cell repertoires of 600 to 850 subjects and linked those repertoires to cytomegalovirus serostatus. The number of typed donors differed by locus: roughly 629-640 for A, B, C, DRB1 and DQB1; about 520 for DQA1; 600 to 610 for DPA1; and around 470 for DPB1. The aim of the study was to test whether cataloging public T cell receptors could identify signatures of past pathogen exposure. Every repertoire in the discovery cohort had been generated on one and the same sequencing platform. Approximately 310 gigabases of sequencing data and 70 million to 100 million unique TCR sequences were included in an early release covering roughly 700 HLA-typed donors. Donor age, sex, ethnicity and CMV serostatus were compiled together with the repertoire data. In addition to the first cohort of 650 to 750 subjects, a separate validation cohort of 100 to 150 different subjects was used. In a later analysis, previously published TCR beta repertoires from 600 to 850 donors were re-analyzed and high-resolution HLA genotyping was added so that TCR occurrence patterns could be studied. On average, about 200,000 unique TCR beta nucleotide sequences were sequenced per donor among 398 genotyped donors of the cohort, with roughly 19% of those sequences being non-productive.

Ends trimmed: V by 0 bases, J by 3 bases; bases unmatched to a gene: 10. From its cysteine to its phenylalanine, the CDR3 spans 17 amino acids. The only DNA kept is the CDR3, 51 bases in frame from the first base. From a lookup of the germline V gene, CDR1 and CDR2 are LGHNA and YSLEER. The cohort consisted of hundreds of healthy bone marrow donors. At the time of sampling, every cohort member was nominally healthy, though immune exposures that went unrecorded were likely present. The donor was CMV seronegative and belonged to the group of under 400 seronegative cohort members. A peripheral blood sample was provided by each donor, and peripheral blood mononuclear cells were used for TCR beta sequencing. The Qiagen DNeasy Blood Extraction Kit was used to extract genomic DNA from the blood cell samples. About this clone: Its antigen is unknown. No base quality values were provided; no much bigger clone lies one nucleotide off.

Results the study describes overall, beyond this receptor: Because HLA typing was unavailable for some donors at each locus, only the typed subset was used in association tests. When HLA alleles, especially DR and DQ, strongly co-occurred, TCR associations were difficult to assign to individual alleles. A later genetic analysis reported fewer N-insertions in productive TCRs among donors in an Asian-associated ancestry cluster than the roughly 650-donor mean. Presence/absence analyses assumed roughly uniform sequencing depth across donors, an assumption that may not hold. Because counts were too low, around 18 rarely observed V segments, including chromosome 9 orphons, were left out of the earlier analysis of some 600 of the donors. According to the authors, the approach could potentially be generalized to other disease states and immunological phenotypes. The study listed 150 to 200 TCR beta chains as associated with cytomegalovirus. A further reported finding was that TCR beta sequences accurately predicted the HLA-A and HLA-B alleles for most subjects in the first cohort. According to a later analysis, most CMV-associated TCR beta chains appeared to be HLA-restricted, and the HLA associations seemed to be driven largely by CMV exposure. In a later analysis, TCR association rates were found to vary across HLA loci, with the most associated TCRs seen for DRB1 alleles and the fewest for HLA-C alleles. Only TCR beta chains were sequenced in this cohort, and the absence of alpha or paired-chain data limited detectable features. While some public TCRs were present in many individuals, most TCR sequences turned up only very rarely across donors. Compared with equally common non-associated chains, HLA-associated TCR beta chains in a later analysis were more clonally expanded and had lower generation probabilities. In vitro tests confirmed that a few of the cytomegalovirus-associated TCR beta chains recognize cytomegalovirus antigens. A later analysis associated about 17,000 TCR beta sequences with specific HLA alleles at a false discovery rate of 0.05. Some IMGT-functional V segments, including TRBV6-2 and TRBV6-3, could not be distinguished by the 87-base-pair reads and were therefore excluded. An earlier analysis of some 560 of the donors showed that most TCR beta V segments appeared in productive rearrangements either about 87% or about 30% of the time, which broadly matched IMGT annotations. In a later analysis, several top co-occurrence clusters were reported to appear linked to parvovirus B19, influenza, CMV and Epstein-Barr virus. The only immune exposure information available for the cohort was CMV serostatus. Correlated functional status among segregating V segments might be attributable to linkage disequilibrium, but an unknown experimental factor could not be ruled out. The classifier was reported to diagnose cytomegalovirus status with high specificity and sensitivity in both the original cohort and the validation cohort. A cluster of highly shared sequence variants was judged likely to be a technical artifact of the sequencing pipeline. An association between a missense DCLRE1C variant and V-gene and J-gene trimming of TCR beta chains was found in a later genetic analysis and replicated in an independent cohort.

Libraries were made using the immunoSEQ multiplex PCR assay. The multiplex PCR relied on a mix of 60 forward primers for TCR Vbeta segments and 13 reverse primers for TCR Jbeta segments. The CDR3 region of rearranged TCR beta genes was amplified from genomic DNA by a multiplex PCR assay. The amplified TCR beta libraries were sequenced on the Illumina HiSeq System as 87-base-pair reads. As for how the authors treated the data: A later analysis tallied 75 million to 95 million unique TCR beta chains across the 666 repertoires, and around 10 million of those chains were shared by two or more donors. Raw reads were error-corrected and collapsed into unique sequences with a nearest-neighbor algorithm that merged closely related sequences to remove PCR and sequencing errors. V, D and J gene segments were assigned by aligning CDR3 sequences to IMGT reference sequences. Each retained sequence needed at least a six-nucleotide match to both a V gene segment and a J gene segment. A rearrangement was called productive if the CDR3 had no stop codons and remained in frame with V and J, and every other rearrangement was called non-productive. Following IMGT convention, CDR3 was defined as the stretch from the second conserved V-encoded cysteine up to the conserved J-encoded phenylalanine. Sequences without an unambiguous match to a single V gene segment were excluded from the earlier analysis of almost 600 of the donors. An earlier analysis of 450 to 650 of the donors called V segments functional above 56.7% productive rearrangements and segregating when the between-donor standard deviation exceeded 5%. To diagnose cytomegalovirus status from the catalog of TCR beta chain sequences, a statistical classification framework was built. In a later analysis, TCR nucleotide sequences were compared against IMGT/GENE-DB human TR gene sequences so that V and J genes could be assigned. Using the TCRdist pipeline, a later analysis assigned CDR3 sequences along with most-parsimonious VDJ recombination scenarios. In a later analysis, each TCR beta chain was defined by its CDR3 amino acid sequence together with its V-gene family, and reads without a unique V-gene family were excluded. A later analysis removed several hundred highly shared, low-generation-probability nucleotide sequences to deal with suspected cross-contamination and a sequencing artifact. In a later analysis, a clonal expansion index for each public chain was calculated from normalized within-repertoire ranks of inferred template counts. In a later analysis, generation probabilities were computed using a VDJ recombination model fitted to out-of-frame rearrangements, and the results were checked against IGoR. A later analysis scored TCR-TCR, TCR-HLA and TCR-CMV co-occurrence with hypergeometric tests, applying a repertoire-size bias correction to TCR pairs. False discovery rates were estimated in a later analysis by permuting HLA or CMV assignments 20 times. In a later analysis, co-occurring TCRs were grouped using DBSCAN, and TCRdist sequence similarity was added for clustering within HLA-allele-positive subsets. Repertoires with fewer than 30,000 or more than 120,000 public chains were left out of co-occurrence clustering, as were about 5 repertoires with anomalous nucleotide sharing. TCRdb's version of the immuneACCESS table is confined to in-frame rearrangements and falls short of the full clone set. An unresolved V gene accounts for under half of the shortfall where checked; the remainder is of unknown origin. The V and J calls and clone size are taken from that table; D and trimming were inferred from the DNA. Here the sample has roughly 180,000 clones; roughly four fifths occur a single time. About 2.3% of the sample comes from the top ten.

This chain is built from TRBV4-3 and TRBJ2-7; 8 bases in the middle match TRBD1. The sequence came from a female donor in good health and CMV-seronegative. The sequencing input was PBMCs. The nucleotides are TGCGCCAGCAGCCAAGATTTAGCGACGGGACAGGACTACGAGCAGTACTTC. It encodes CASSQDLATGQDYEQYF.